These 2 T cell receptor beta chains were sequenced from one sample in a study of response to subunit inactivated influenza vaccine. TCRdb recomputed calls from the RT-PCR reads with MiXCR, one row per CDR3 protein. The table lists some 640,000 distinct CDR3 sequences, around 14% of them singletons. The source was PBMCs from blood, collected roughly 15 days before vaccination. The source is a man aged 50-59 years who received an inactivated influenza vaccine.

The chain uses TRBV11-2 and TRBJ2-1; D perhaps matches TRBD2 (5 bases). This CDR3 is built from 13 residues. V was clipped by 5 bases and J by 12 bases, with 17 bases between them. Germline V gene lookup returns CDR1 SGHAT and CDR2 FQNNGV. The CDR3 nucleotides read TGTGCCAGCAGCCCCCTGGAGGCCATTTCGCAGTTCTTC. It is translated as CASSPLEAISQFF.

The V call is TRBV24-1, the J call TRBJ2-1, with TRBD2 matching 14 bases. Germline loops: CDR1 KGHDR, CDR2 SFDVKD. J lost 0 bases, V lost 3 bases, and 3 bases had no gene match. This CDR3 comprises 18 residues. The CDR3 reads CATSDPGTSGGSYNEQFF. In nucleotides, the CDR3 is TGTGCCACCAGTGATCCCGGGACTAGCGGGGGCTCCTACAATGAGCAGTTCTTC.